This TCR beta chain was recovered during a study of T-cell memory formation after mild COVID-19. Germline values: CDR1 SGHVS, CDR2 FNYEAQ. This CDR3 has 16 residues. In the case of this clonotype: Its antigen is currently unknown. One end of the junction is discordant with germline, which a read error may explain.

Study outcomes and limitations: Unconfirmed was the SARS-CoV-2 specificity of second-wave clones that peaked on day 37. Several responding clones turned up in pre-infection memory, indicating that cross-reactive memory may have taken part.

TCRdb analysed the 5' RACE reads with MiXCR anew, one entry per CDR3 protein. The sample yields a few hundred thousand distinct CDR3 sequences, under 8.5% seen once. The source of this sequence is a man between 18 and 35 years old who had mild COVID-19 (a few samples of this study predate the infection). Cell type and time point are not known. This chain joins TRBV7-6 and TRBJ2-3; 9 nucleotides agree with TRBD1. The sequenced sample was PBMCs or a T cell subset sorted from them (not recorded which). The DNA of the CDR3 is TGTGCCAGCAGATTAGAGTTGGGACAGGGAAAAGATACGCAGTATTTT. Translated, it gives CASRLELGQGKDTQYF.